Shown below are 21 T cell receptor beta chains from a single sample sequenced in a study of CD8+ T cells in alopecia areata (dated by TCRdb to about 2018). The time point tag for this specimen amounts to: baseline before oral tofacitinib. The library was built by means of the immunoSEQ multiplex PCR assay. For TCR sequencing, RNA was extracted from every sample and reverse transcribed into cDNA to serve as template. As stored in TCRdb, this immuneACCESS dataset retains in-frame rearrangements with V and J assigned. A fraction of the clones does not appear; measured against another copy, unresolved V genes explain less than half of the discrepancy, and the remainder lacks a known reason. A total of 70,000 or so clones appear in this sample, approximately 64% of them only once. The top ten clonotypes cover under 20% of the sample. Material: CD8+ T cells sorted from blood, obtained at week 0. These receptor sequences come from a human donor with alopecia areata.

This rearrangement joins TRBV6-5 to TRBJ1-2, with D perhaps TRBD1 (5 bases). Germline V lookup: CDR1 MNHEY, CDR2 SVGAGI. The CDR3 spans 12 residues. Trimming removed 6 bases from V and 12 bases from J, with 17 bases in between. The CDR3 loop is CASRNNRGRNTF. The CDR3 coding sequence is TGTGCCAGCAGAAACAACCGGGGCCGGAACACCTTC.

The rearrangement joins TRBV27 to TRBJ1-1; perhaps TRBD1 as D (6 bases). This CDR3 has 11 residues. Trimming took off 5 bases at V and 8 bases at J, with 9 bases between the two ends. Germline-derived CDR1 and CDR2 are MNHEY and SMNVEV (reference sequence). This CDR3 reads CASSEGGEAFF. The DNA of the CDR3 is TGTGCCAGCAGTGAAGGGGGGGAAGCTTTCTTT.

Of note for this clone: At one boundary the junction diverges from the germline segment, which might be a read error. V usage is TRBV29-1 and J usage is TRBJ1-1, with 7 bases matching TRBD1. The CDR3 consists of 12 residues. CDR1 and CDR2 (germline): SQVTM, ANQGSEA. The CDR3 protein is CSVVGTGAEAFF. Written as DNA, the CDR3 is TGCAGCGTTGTGGGAACAGGGGCTGAGGCTTTCTTT.

The chain is built from TRBV30 and TRBJ2-3, with TRBD2 matching 10 bases. The CDR3 sequence is 15 residues long. The trim removed 4 bases at V and 3 bases at J, leaving 7 bases unmatched. Germline V gene lookup returns CDR1 GTSNPN and CDR2 SVGIG (reference sequence). The CDR3 reads CAWKAAGGPTDTQYF. The DNA for the CDR3 is TGTGCCTGGAAGGCAGCGGGAGGGCCAACAGATACGCAGTATTTT.

The V gene is TRBV9, the J gene TRBJ1-1; no clear D gene. V was shortened by 0 bases and J by 1 base, with 4 bases between the two germline ends. The CDR3 loop spans 13 amino acids. CDR1 is SGDLS, CDR2 YYNGEE, per germline. Here the CDR3 reads CASSVAKNTEAFF. The CDR3 DNA sequence: TGTGCCAGCAGCGTAGCTAAGAACACTGAAGCTTTCTTT.

The rearrangement links TRBV7-9 to TRBJ2-7; TRBD1 matches at 10 bases. Trimming removed 5 bases from V and 3 bases from J; junction bases left unmatched: 4. Germline lookup yields CDR1 SEHNR and CDR2 FQNEAQ (reference sequence). The CDR3 extends over 14 amino acids. Here the CDR3 DNA reads TGTGCCAGCAGCCCCCGGGACAGGGGCTACGAGCAGTACTTC. This sequence encodes CASSPRDRGYEQYF.

This chain connects TRBV27 to TRBJ1-5, with D perhaps matching TRBD1 (5 bases). CDR3 length equals 15 residues. The V end was cut by 5 bases, the J end by 7 bases, with 18 bases between. Germline V gives CDR1 MNHEY, CDR2 SMNVEV (reference sequence). The CDR3 sequence is CASSTTGGLIQPQHF. In DNA, the CDR3 is TGTGCCAGCAGTACCACAGGAGGGTTGATACAGCCCCAGCATTTT.

The chain has TRBV20-1 and TRBJ2-7, with D uncertain. The germline V gene has CDR1 DFQATT and CDR2 SNEGSKA (reference sequence). CDR3 length: 11 residues. The V and J ends lost 6 bases and 2 bases respectively, with 8 bases between them. The CDR3: CSARTAYEQYF. In DNA, the CDR3 is TGCAGTGCACGGACGGCCTACGAGCAGTACTTC.

The chain carries TRBV5-1 and TRBJ2-7, with unresolved D. The germline V gene has CDR1 SGHRS and CDR2 YFSETQ. This CDR3 has 16 amino acids. V was cut by 9 bases and J by 0 bases, with 22 bases left in between. The CDR3, as DNA: TGCGCCACCCTGGTTCATTCGAGGTCCTCCTCCTACGAGCAGTACTTC. It is translated as CATLVHSRSSSYEQYF.

The chain is built from TRBV30 and TRBJ2-2; possibly TRBD1 for D (6 bases). Trimming left V 7 bases short and J 4 bases short, with 16 bases between. CDR1 and CDR2 from the germline V gene are GTSNPN and SVGIG (reference sequence). The CDR3 runs 14 residues. The DNA for the CDR3 is TGTGCCTCCGCCACGGGACACCTCACCGGGGAGCTGTTTTTT. Its protein is CASATGHLTGELFF.

The rearrangement joins TRBV6-5 to TRBJ2-7, with 12 nucleotides matching TRBD2. This CDR3 has 14 amino acids. Germline lookup yields CDR1 MNHEY and CDR2 SVGAGI. V trimming: 5 bases; J trimming: 3 bases; junction bases outside the gene matches: 2. The CDR3 reads CASSATSGGYEQYF. As DNA, the CDR3 is TGTGCCAGCAGTGCGACTAGCGGGGGCTACGAGCAGTACTTC.

This clone was recorded a few times. The V gene is TRBV4-3, the J gene TRBJ2-5; the D gene is possibly TRBD2 (6 bases). CDR1 and CDR2 from the germline V gene are LGHNA and YSLEER. This CDR3 contains 15 residues. Trimming cost V 4 bases and J 3 bases, with 15 bases left between them. The CDR3 here is CASSPVGGAKETQYF. DNA for the CDR3: TGCGCCAGCAGCCCCGTGGGCGGGGCGAAAGAGACCCAGTACTTC.

This clone came up a few times. The chain is built from TRBV27 and TRBJ1-6, with D perhaps TRBD1 (5 bases). Germline assignment: CDR1 MNHEY and CDR2 SMNVEV (reference sequence). The CDR3 consists of 14 residues. V lost 1 base and J 8 bases, leaving 9 bases between the germline ends. The CDR3: CASSLLTEDSPLHF. DNA of the CDR3: TGTGCCAGCAGTTTATTGACAGAAGATTCACCCCTCCACTTT.

The chain recombines TRBV5-6 with TRBJ2-1, with 9 bases lining up with TRBD2. Germline CDR1 reads SGHDT; CDR2 reads YYEEEE. The V and J ends lost 2 bases and 7 bases, in that order; junction bases with no gene match: 7. The CDR3 extends over 15 amino acids. For the CDR3, the DNA is TGTGCCAGCAGCTTAGGAGCGGGAGGCGAGAATGAGCAGTTCTTC. This encodes CASSLGAGGENEQFF. The variable domain in full, with the rest retrieved from reference TRBV5-6 and TRBJ2-1, is DAGVTQSPTHLIKTRGQQVTLRCSPKSGHDTVSWYQQALGQGPQFIFQYYEEEERQRGNFPDRFSGHQFPNYSSELNVNALLLGDSALYLCASSLGAGGENEQFFGPGTRLTVL.

This clone has a handful of counts. The chain has TRBV27 and TRBJ1-1, with D unresolved. Per germline, CDR1 MNHEY and CDR2 SMNVEV (reference sequence). Between the trimmed V and J ends, which lost 6 bases and 5 bases, there was a span of 13 bases. The length of the CDR3 is 13 residues. Here the CDR3 reads CASRDGGPTEAFF. The CDR3 region has the DNA TGTGCCAGCAGGGACGGCGGACCAACTGAAGCTTTCTTT.

This clone was counted a single time. This rearrangement joins TRBV19 to TRBJ2-7; 10 nucleotides match TRBD1. Germline trimming cut 2 bases from V and 3 bases from J; bases unmatched to any gene: 4. The CDR3 extends over 15 amino acids. The germline CDR1 and CDR2 sequences are LNHDA and SQIVND (reference sequence). CDR3 nucleotide sequence: TGTGCCAGTAGTATATCCGGGACAGGGGTCTACGAGCAGTACTTC. Its protein product is CASSISGTGVYEQYF.

CDR3 DNA sequence: TGTGCCAGTTCGGGACAGGGTGGCGAGACCCAGTACTTC. As protein: CASSGQGGETQYF. The chain joins TRBV9 to TRBJ2-5, with 9 nucleotides matching TRBD1. CDR1 and CDR2 (germline): SGDLS, YYNGEE. The CDR3 consists of 13 residues. After removal of 8 bases from V and 5 bases from J, the junction contained 7 bases not matched to a gene.

This clone was detected only a few times. The chain links TRBV7-8 to TRBJ2-1; TRBD2 aligns across 9 bases. Germline CDR1 is SGHVS and CDR2 is FQNEAQ. The V and J ends lost 8 bases and 4 bases, in that order; junction bases with no gene match: 12. The CDR3 covers 16 residues. CDR3 amino acids: CASSSRAGGRYNEQFF. CDR3 coding DNA: TGTGCCAGCTCCTCTCGAGCGGGAGGACGATACAATGAGCAGTTCTTC.

The chain recombines TRBV7-2 with TRBJ2-1; D gene uncertain. This CDR3 is 15 amino acids long. Trimming took off 3 bases at V and 0 bases at J, with 9 bases between the two ends. Germline V gives CDR1 SGHTA, CDR2 FQGNSA. CDR3 coding DNA: TGTGCCAGCAGCTTCCCCGGAAGCTCCTACAATGAGCAGTTCTTC. Its protein is CASSFPGSSYNEQFF.

V and J are TRBV29-1 and TRBJ2-7, with TRBD2 as a possible D gene (6 bases). CDR3 size: 12 residues. Germline V gene data show CDR1 as SQVTM and CDR2 as ANQGSEA. The V end lost 2 bases, the J end lost 3 bases, and 8 bases lay between the germline ends. For the CDR3, the DNA is TGCAGCGTTGAAACGGGGGACTACGAGCAGTACTTC. It specifies CSVETGDYEQYF.

J is TRBJ2-5 and V is TRBV7-2; D is unclear. This CDR3 region has 15 residues. Germline CDR1 reads SGHTA; CDR2 reads FQGNSA. The germline V and J ends were trimmed by 2 bases and 2 bases, with 12 bases remaining between them. CDR3 bases: TGTGCCAGCAGCTTAAGCCGGATGTTTCAAGAGACCCAGTACTTC. This codes for CASSLSRMFQETQYF.